The clone carrying this T cell receptor beta chain was seen repeatedly, ten times or more. The antigen remains undetermined. The data were obtained in a study of early T cells in non-severe SARS-CoV-2 infection. Study-wide context: Whole-blood bulk RNA, unsorted, was sequenced, and chains were unpaired.

The TCR library protocol attached unique molecular identifiers to the individual cDNA molecules. TCRdb reanalysed the 5' RACE reads using MiXCR and keeps one entry per CDR3 protein. The profile shows 86,000 or so distinct CDR3 sequences, 5.5% to 7.5% of them singletons. Study results and limitations: CD4 and private specificities were missed by VDJdb matching, which favored anti-spike CD8 responses.

Sequenced: whole blood. The receptor was derived from an adult who was a healthcare worker with PCR-confirmed SARS-CoV-2 infection or an uninfected control (not recorded which).

The CDR3 DNA reads TGTGCCAGCAGCCCCGCTGGCGGGTGGTACAATGAGCAGTTCTTC. This gives the protein CASSPAGGWYNEQFF. This rearrangement joins TRBV11-2 to TRBJ2-1, with D perhaps TRBD2 (5 bases). V was pared by 5 bases and J by 4 bases, with 15 bases between. The CDR3 has 15 residues. From germline, CDR1 is SGHAT and CDR2 FQNNGV.